This TCR beta chain was observed in a study of shared clonotypes between healthy human individuals. Study results and limitations: Among several donors, about 4.6% of naive CD4 clonotypes were found in common. Larger richness was generally estimated for naive than memory subsets.

The ends were cut back, 2 bases at V and 6 bases at J, with 23 bases in the middle. CDR3 length: 17 residues. Germline loops: CDR1 SGDLS, CDR2 YYNGEE. Naive CD8 cells comprised CD45RO-negative, CCR7-positively selected cells, excluding terminally differentiated effector memory CD45RA+ cells. Regarding this clone: Its target is not known.

The protocol was immunoSEQ multiplex PCR, while the TCRdb copy is restricted to in-frame clones and leaves out a portion. Of millions of clones in the sample, about 94% are singletons; the top ten hold around 1.1%. Material for sequencing was naive CD8+ T cells sorted from blood. The chain uses TRBV9 and TRBJ1-1; the D gene is possibly TRBD1 (6 bases). This receptor was identified in a man in his late teens or twenties in good health. The CDR3 spells CASSVSPTGHISSEAFF. CDR3 bases: TGTGCCAGCAGCGTCAGTCCCACGGGACACATCTCATCTGAAGCTTTCTTT. Variable domain in full (rest from reference TRBV9 and TRBJ1-1): DSGVTQTPKHLITATGQRVTLRCSPRSGDLSVYWYQQSLDQGLQFLIQYYNGEERAKGNILERFSAQQFPDLHSELNLSSLELGDSALYFCASSVSPTGHISSEAFFGQGTRLTVV.